This T cell receptor (beta chain) derives from a study of long-term antiretroviral therapy in people with HIV. The CDR3 spans 14 residues. With 4 bases removed from V and 4 bases from J, the gap between germline ends came to 13 bases. The V gene's germline CDR1 is MNHEY and CDR2 SMNVEV (reference sequence). Version v3.0 of the immunoSEQ assay ran at survey level. Generated by immunoSEQ multiplex PCR, the TCRdb table keeps only in-frame clones and is missing some. The sample yields about 18,000 clones, roughly 80% seen once. This sequence joins TRBV27 and TRBJ2-5; D may be TRBD2 (6 bases). Sequencing was performed on unsorted PBMCs, taken 0.6 years after starting antiretroviral therapy. This sequence originates from a woman aged 18-30 years with HIV. The CDR3 is CASSWRALGETQYF. The CDR3, as DNA: TGTGCCAGCAGTTGGAGGGCGCTCGGAGAGACCCAGTACTTC.